This T cell receptor beta chain was profiled in a study of early T cells in non-severe SARS-CoV-2 infection listed by TCRdb under 2021. Background for the entire study: TCR sequencing used bulk RNA from unsorted whole blood, so alpha and beta chains could not be paired.

Findings and caveats that apply to the study as a whole: VDJdb matching was skewed toward anti-spike CD8 responses, so virus-specific expansions were likely underestimated and private and CD4 specificities were missed.

This clonotype has a handful of counts. No antigen is known for it. Base qualities were left out, and no much larger clone turns up one base away. Inclusive of the bounding cysteine and phenylalanine, the CDR3 is 15 residues long. The DNA shown is the 45-base CDR3, in frame from base 1. The germline V gene gives CDR1 as SGHRS and CDR2 as YFSETQ. The trim is 1 base for V and 1 base for J, with a gap of 10 bases between the germline ends. Libraries were made using 5' RACE. TCRdb lists the instrument as NextSeq 500. To correct for sequencing error and PCR bias, the TCR library protocol tagged individual cDNA molecules with unique molecular identifiers. Both TCR alpha and beta chains were sequenced, and tight co-correlation was observed between alpha and beta sequence abundances in each sample. The source study handled its data this way. Decombinator V4 was used to perform V gene, J gene and CDR3 annotation of TCR sequences. TCRs were defined as expanded if a significant change between any two time points was detected under a Poisson model with p below 0.0001. Abundances of TCRs were expressed as counts per million after normalisation to the total number of TCRs sequenced in each sample. TRAV1-2 paired with TRAJ12, TRAJ20 or TRAJ33 defined MAIT TCRs, while TRAV10 paired with TRAJ18 defined iNKT TCRs. VDJdb, accessed on 1 November 2021, was searched for TCRs annotated for CMV, EBV and SARS-CoV-2, and TCRs annotated for more than one antigen were excluded. The public sequencing data were trimmed at Q25 with fastp and processed into clonotypes with MiXCR by TCRdb, which kept only in-frame beta chains. Rows with one shared CDR3 protein collapse into an entry with the most common genes and DNA. TCRdb, not the authors, supplied the V and J calls. Recorded for this sample are 50,000 to 65,000 distinct CDR3 sequences; about an eighth of them occurred a single time. The top ten constitute roughly 1.4% of the sample.

This was a case-control study nested in a cohort of healthcare workers in London, UK, who had nasopharyngeal swab PCR tests and blood samples taken every week. Healthcare workers were recruited between 23 and 31 March 2020, during the week of the UK lockdown, and were followed weekly for up to about 15 weeks. Input material: whole blood. The sequence links TRBV5-1 to TRBJ2-3; matching of 5 bases hints at TRBD2 as the D gene. The receptor was derived from an adult who was a healthcare worker with PCR-confirmed SARS-CoV-2 infection or an uninfected control (not recorded which). The nucleotide sequence reads TGCGCCAGCAGCTTGAGGCTAGCCCGCACAGATACGCAGTATTTT. Its protein reads: CASSLRLARTDTQYF. Beyond the CDR3, the reference TRBV5-1 and TRBJ2-3 genes provide the residues; the full variable domain reads: KAGVTQTPRYLIKTRGQQVTLSCSPISGHRSVSWYQQTPGQGLQFLFEYFSETQRNKGNFPGRFSGRQFSNSRSEMNVSTLELGDSALYLCASSLRLARTDTQYFGPGTRLTVL.